One T cell receptor (beta chain) is described in this entry. Its antigen is as yet unknown. The V segment lost 5 bases and the J segment 0 bases; nucleotides outside the gene matches: 9. The germline V gene has CDR1 MNHEY and CDR2 SMNVEV (reference sequence). The CDR3 covers 19 residues. This specimen belongs to a study of T cell responses to AZD1222 COVID-19 vaccine. Here immunoSEQ multiplex PCR was the method, and the copy in TCRdb shows in-frame clones only, minus some. The sample includes 100,000 to 120,000 clones, about 85% seen only once; the top ten take 3.2%. Overall study results and limits: Donors were mostly white British, more females; clonal diversity possibly underestimated. Spike was spanned by vaccine-associated CD4 TCRs, which were dominant at 160-218 and 743-854.

The receptor comes from an adult in good health. The material sequenced was peripheral blood, taken on day 0 of AZD1222 vaccination. V usage is TRBV27 and J usage is TRBJ2-3, with 15 bases identical to TRBD2. CDR3 sequence: CASSRRTSGRAYSTDTQYF. For the CDR3, the DNA is TGTGCCAGCAGTCGTAGGACTAGCGGGAGGGCATACAGCACAGATACGCAGTATTTT.